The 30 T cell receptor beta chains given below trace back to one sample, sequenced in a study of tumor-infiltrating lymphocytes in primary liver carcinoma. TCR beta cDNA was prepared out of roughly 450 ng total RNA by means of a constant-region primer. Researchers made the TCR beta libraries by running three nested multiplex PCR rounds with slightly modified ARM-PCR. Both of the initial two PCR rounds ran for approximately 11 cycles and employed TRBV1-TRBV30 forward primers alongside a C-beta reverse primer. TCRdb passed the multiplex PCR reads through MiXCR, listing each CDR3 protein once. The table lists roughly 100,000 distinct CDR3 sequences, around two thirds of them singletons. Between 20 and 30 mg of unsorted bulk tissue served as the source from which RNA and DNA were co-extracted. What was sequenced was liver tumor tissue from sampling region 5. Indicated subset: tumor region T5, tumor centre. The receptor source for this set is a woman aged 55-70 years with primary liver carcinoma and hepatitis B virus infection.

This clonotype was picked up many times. In nucleotides, the CDR3 is TGTGCCAGCAGTTGGAACAGAGGGACCCAGTACTTC. This encodes CASSWNRGTQYF. The chain uses TRBV28 and TRBJ2-5; D gene ambiguous. The V and J ends lost 4 bases and 7 bases respectively, with 10 bases between them. CDR1 and CDR2 (germline): MDHEN, SYDVKM. The CDR3 runs 12 residues.

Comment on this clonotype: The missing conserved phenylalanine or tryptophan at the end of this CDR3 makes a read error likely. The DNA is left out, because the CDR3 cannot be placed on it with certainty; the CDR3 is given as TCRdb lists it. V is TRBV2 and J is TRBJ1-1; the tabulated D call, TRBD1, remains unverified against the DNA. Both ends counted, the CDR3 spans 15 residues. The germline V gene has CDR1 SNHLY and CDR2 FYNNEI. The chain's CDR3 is CASSRTTGLNTETFL.

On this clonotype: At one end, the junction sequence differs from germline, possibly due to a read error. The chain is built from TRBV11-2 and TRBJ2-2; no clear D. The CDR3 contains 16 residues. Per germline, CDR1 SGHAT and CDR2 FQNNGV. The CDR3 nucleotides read TGTGCCAGCAGCTCCCTACTATCGCATAACACGGGGGAGCTGTTTTTT. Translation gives CASSSLLSHNTGELFF.

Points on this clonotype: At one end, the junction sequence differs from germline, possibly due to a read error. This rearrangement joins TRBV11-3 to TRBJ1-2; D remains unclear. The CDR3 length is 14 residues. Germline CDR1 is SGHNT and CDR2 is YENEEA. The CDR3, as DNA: TGTGACAGCAGCTACACTGTCAGCCTCGGAGGCTACACCTTC. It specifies CDSSYTVSLGGYTF.

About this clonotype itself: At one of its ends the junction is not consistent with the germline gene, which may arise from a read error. The CDR3 sequence is CASNLARRAYEQCF. The CDR3, as DNA: TGTGCCAGCAACTTAGCACGGAGAGCTTACGAGCAGTGCTTC. The chain employs TRBV11-2 and TRBJ2-7; D is uncertain. There are 14 residues in the CDR3. CDR1 SGHAT and CDR2 FQNNGV come from the germline V gene.

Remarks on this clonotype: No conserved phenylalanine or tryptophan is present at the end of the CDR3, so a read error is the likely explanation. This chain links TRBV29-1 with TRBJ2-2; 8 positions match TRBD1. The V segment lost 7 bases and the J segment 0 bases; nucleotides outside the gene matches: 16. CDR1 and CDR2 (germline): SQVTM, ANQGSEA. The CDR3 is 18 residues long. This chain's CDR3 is CSARRPLGQGSNTGELFS. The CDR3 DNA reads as TGCAGCGCTCGCCGCCCCCTCGGACAGGGATCGAACACCGGGGAGCTGTTTTCT.

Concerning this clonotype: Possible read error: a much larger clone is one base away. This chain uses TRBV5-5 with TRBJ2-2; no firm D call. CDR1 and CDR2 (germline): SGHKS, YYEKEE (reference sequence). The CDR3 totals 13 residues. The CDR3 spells CAGSAPPAGELFF. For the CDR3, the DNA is TGTGCCGGCAGCGCCCCCCCCGCCGGGGAGCTGTTTTTT.

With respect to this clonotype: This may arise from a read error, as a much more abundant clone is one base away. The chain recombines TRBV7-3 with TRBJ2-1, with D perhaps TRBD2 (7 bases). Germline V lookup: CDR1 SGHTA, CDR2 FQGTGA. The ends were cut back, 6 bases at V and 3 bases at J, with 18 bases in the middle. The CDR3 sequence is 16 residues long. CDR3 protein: CASRSGGGAGYNEQFF. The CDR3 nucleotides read TGTGCCAGCAGATCCGGTGGGGGGGCTGGCTACAATGAGCAGTTCTTC.

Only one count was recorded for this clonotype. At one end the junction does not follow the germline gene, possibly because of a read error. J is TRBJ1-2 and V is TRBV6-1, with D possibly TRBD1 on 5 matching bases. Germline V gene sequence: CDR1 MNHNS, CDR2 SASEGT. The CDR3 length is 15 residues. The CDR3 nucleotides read TGTGCCAGCGGTGAATACCTTAAGGGGAACCGTGGCTACACCTTC. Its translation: CASGEYLKGNRGYTF.

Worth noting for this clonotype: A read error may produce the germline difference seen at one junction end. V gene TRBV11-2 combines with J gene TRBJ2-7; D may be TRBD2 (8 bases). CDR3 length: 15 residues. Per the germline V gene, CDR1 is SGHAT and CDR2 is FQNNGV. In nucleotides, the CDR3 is TGCGCCAACAGCTTAGCGGGACAGCCCTCCTACGACCAGTACTTC. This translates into CANSLAGQPSYDQYF.

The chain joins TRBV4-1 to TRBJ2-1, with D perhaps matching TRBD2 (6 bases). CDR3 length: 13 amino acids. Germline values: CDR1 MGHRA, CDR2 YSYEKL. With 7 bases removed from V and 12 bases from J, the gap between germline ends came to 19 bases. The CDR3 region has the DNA TGCGCCAGCAAACTTACTTTGGGGGGTGGGCAGTTCTTC. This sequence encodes CASKLTLGGGQFF.

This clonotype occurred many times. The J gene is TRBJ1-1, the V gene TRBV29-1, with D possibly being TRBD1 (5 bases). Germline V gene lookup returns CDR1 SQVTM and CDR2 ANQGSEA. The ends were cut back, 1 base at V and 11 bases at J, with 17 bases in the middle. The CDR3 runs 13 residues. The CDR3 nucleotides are TGCAGCGTTGAAGTCTCAGGGTCCGAACATGCTTTCTTT. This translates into CSVEVSGSEHAFF.

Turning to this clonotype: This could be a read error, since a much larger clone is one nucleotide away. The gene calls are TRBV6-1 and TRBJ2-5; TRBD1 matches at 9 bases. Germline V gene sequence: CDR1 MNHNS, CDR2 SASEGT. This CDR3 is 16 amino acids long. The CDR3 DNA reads TGTGTCAGCAGTTTTTTTGACAGGGGGAGTCGAGAGACCCAGTACTTC. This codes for CVSSFFDRGSRETQYF.

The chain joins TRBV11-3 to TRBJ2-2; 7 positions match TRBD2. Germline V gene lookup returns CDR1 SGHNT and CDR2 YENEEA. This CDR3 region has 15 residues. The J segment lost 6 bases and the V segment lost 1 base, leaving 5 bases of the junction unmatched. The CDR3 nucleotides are TGTGCCAGCAGCTTAGGGACTAGAAGATCCGGGGAGCTGTTTTTT. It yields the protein CASSLGTRRSGELFF. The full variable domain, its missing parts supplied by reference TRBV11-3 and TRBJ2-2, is EAGVVQSPRYKIIEKKQPVAFWCNPISGHNTLYWYLQNLGQGPELLIRYENEEAVDDSQLPKDRFSAERLKGVDSTLKIQPAELGDSAVYLCASSLGTRRSGELFFGEGSRLTVL.

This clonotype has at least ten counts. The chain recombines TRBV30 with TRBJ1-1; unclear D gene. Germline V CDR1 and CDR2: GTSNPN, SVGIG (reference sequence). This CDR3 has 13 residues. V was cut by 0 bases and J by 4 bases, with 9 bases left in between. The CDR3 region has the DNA TGTGCCTGGAGTGTACTGGGGTCCACTGAAGCTTTCTTT. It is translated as CAWSVLGSTEAFF. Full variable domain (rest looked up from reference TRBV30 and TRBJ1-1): SQTIHQWPATLVQPVGSPLSLECTVEGTSNPNLYWYRQAAGRGLQLLFYSVGIGQISSEVPQNLSASRPQDRQFILSSKKLLLSDSGFYLCAWSVLGSTEAFFGQGTRLTVV.

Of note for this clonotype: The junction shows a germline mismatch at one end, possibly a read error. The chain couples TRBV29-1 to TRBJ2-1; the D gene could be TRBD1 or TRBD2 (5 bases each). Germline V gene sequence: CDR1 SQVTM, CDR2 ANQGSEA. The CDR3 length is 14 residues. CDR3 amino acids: CSTDGTASYNEKFF. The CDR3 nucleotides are TGCAGCACCGACGGGACGGCCTCCTACAATGAGAAGTTCTTC.

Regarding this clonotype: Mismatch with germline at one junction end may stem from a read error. CDR3 sequence reads: CASSGTSGTSYIEQFF. For the CDR3, the DNA is TGTGCCAGCAGTGGCACTAGCGGGACCTCCTACATTGAGCAGTTCTTC. The chain joins TRBV6-6 to TRBJ2-1, with TRBD2 matching 10 bases. The germline gives CDR1 MNHNY, CDR2 SVGAGI (reference sequence). CDR3 length: 16 residues.

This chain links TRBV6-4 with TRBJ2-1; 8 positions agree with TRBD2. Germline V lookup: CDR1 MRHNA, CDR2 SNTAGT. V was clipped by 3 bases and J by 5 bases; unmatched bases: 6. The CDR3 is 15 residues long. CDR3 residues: CASSDMVAGNNEQFF. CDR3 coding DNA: TGTGCCAGCAGTGATATGGTAGCGGGAAACAATGAGCAGTTCTTC.

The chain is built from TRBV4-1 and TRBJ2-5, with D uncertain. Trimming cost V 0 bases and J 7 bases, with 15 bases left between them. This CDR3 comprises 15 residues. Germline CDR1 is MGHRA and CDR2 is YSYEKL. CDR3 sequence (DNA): TGCGCCAGCAGCCAAGACATAGGGCAGTCCAGGACCCAGTACTTC. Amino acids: CASSQDIGQSRTQYF.

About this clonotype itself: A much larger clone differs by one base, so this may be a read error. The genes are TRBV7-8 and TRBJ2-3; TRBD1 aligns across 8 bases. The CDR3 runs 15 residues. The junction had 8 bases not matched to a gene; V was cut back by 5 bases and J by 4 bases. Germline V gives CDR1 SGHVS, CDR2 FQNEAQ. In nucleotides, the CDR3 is TGTGCCAGCAGCATCCCAGGGGGCTGGGCAGATACGCAGTATTTT. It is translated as CASSIPGGWADTQYF.

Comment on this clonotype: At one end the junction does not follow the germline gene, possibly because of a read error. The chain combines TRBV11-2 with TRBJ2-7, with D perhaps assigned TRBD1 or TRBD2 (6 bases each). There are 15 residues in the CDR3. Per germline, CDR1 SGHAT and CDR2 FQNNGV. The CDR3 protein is CVSRPRGVEPYEQYF. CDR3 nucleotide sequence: TGTGTCAGCAGACCGAGGGGGGTTGAACCCTACGAGCAGTACTTC. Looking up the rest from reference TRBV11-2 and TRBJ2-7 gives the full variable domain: EAGVAQSPRYKIIEKRQSVAFWCNPISGHATLYWYQQILGQGPKLLIQFQNNGVVDDSQLPKDRFSAERLKGVDSTLKIQPAKLEDSAVYLCVSRPRGVEPYEQYFGPGTRLTVT.

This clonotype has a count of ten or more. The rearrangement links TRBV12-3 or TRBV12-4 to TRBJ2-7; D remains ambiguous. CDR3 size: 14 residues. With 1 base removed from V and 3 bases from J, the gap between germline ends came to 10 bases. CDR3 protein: CASSLGVVDYEQYF. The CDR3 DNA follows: TGTGCCAGCAGTTTAGGGGTAGTAGACTACGAGCAGTACTTC.

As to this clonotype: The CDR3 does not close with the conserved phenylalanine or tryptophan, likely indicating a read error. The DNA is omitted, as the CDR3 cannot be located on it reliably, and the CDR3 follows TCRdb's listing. This CDR3 reads CSVEGGAGEQETQYL. The rearrangement uses TRBV29-1 and TRBJ2-5; the DNA was not compared with TRBD1, the D call given in the table. The CDR3 is 15 residues long, ends included. Per germline, CDR1 SQVTM and CDR2 ANQGSEA.

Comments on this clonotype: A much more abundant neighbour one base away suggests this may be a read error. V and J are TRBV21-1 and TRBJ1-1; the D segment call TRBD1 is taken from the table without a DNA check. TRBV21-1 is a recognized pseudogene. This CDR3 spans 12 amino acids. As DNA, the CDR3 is TGTGCCGGCAGCAACAGGGACACTGAAGCTTTCTTT. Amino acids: CAGSNRDTEAFF.

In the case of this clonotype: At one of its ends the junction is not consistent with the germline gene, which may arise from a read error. CDR3 nucleotides: TGTGCCAGCAGTGAATACGGGGGGAGCAATCAGCCCCAGGATTTT. Translated, it gives CASSEYGGSNQPQDF. V is TRBV6-1 and J is TRBJ1-5, with a weak D call TRBD1 (5 bases). Germline V gene sequence: CDR1 MNHNS, CDR2 SASEGT. CDR3 size: 15 residues.

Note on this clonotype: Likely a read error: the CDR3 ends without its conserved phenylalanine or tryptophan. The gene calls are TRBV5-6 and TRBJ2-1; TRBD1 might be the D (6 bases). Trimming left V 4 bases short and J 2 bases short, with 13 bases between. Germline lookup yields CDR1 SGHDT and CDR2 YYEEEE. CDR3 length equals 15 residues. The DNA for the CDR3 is TGTGCCAGCAGCCCTGACAGGATCCCCTACAATGAGCAGTTCCTC. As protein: CASSPDRIPYNEQFL.

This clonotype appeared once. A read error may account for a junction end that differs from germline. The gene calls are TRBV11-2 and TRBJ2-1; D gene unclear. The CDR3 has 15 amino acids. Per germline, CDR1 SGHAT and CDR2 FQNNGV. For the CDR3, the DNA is TGTGCCAACAGCTTAGGCCCAACTAAATCCAATGAGCGGTTCTTC. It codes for CANSLGPTKSNERFF.

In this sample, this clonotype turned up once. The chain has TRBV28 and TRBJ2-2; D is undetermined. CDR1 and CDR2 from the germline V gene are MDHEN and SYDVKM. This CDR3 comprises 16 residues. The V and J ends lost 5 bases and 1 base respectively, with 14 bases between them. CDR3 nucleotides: TGTGCCAGCAGTCCGTCGATGAGTAGGAACACCGGGGAGCTGTTTTTT. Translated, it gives CASSPSMSRNTGELFF.

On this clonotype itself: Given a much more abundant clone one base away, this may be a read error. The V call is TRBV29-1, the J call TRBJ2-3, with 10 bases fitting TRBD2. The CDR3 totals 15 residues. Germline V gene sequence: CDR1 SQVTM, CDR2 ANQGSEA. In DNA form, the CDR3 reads TGCAGCGTCCGAGGACTAGCGGTTAGCATAGATACGCAGTATTTT. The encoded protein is CSVRGLAVSIDTQYF.

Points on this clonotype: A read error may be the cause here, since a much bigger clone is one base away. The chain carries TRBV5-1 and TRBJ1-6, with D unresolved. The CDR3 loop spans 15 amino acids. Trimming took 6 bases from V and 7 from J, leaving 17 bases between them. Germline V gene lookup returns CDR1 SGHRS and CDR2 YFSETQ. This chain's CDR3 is CASTLDELENSPLHF. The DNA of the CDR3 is TGCGCCAGCACCCTCGACGAGTTGGAGAATTCACCCCTCCACTTT.